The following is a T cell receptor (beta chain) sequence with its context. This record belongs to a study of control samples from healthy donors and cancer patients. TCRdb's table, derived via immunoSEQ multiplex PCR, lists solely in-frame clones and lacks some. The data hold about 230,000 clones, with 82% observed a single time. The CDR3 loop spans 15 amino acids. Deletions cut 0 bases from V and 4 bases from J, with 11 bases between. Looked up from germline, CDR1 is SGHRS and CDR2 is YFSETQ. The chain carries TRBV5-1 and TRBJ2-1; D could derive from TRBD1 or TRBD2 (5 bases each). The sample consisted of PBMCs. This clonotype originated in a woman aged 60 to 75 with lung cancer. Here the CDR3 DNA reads TGCGCCAGCAGCTTGGAGGGACCGCTATACAATGAGCAGTTCTTC. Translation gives CASSLEGPLYNEQFF.